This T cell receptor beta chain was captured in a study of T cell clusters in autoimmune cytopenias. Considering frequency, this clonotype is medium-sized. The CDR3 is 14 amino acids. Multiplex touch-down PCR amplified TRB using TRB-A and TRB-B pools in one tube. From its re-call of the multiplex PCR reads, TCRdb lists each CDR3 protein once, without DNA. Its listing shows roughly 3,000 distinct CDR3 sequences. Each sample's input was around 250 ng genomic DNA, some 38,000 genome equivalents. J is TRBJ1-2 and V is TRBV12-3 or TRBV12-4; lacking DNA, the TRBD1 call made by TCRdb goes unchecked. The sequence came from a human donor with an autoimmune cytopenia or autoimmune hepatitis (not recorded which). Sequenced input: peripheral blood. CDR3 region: CASGKGTANYGYTF.